This T cell receptor beta chain originates from a study of control samples from healthy donors and cancer patients. This clone has just one count. There are 12 residues in the CDR3. The V and J ends lost 6 bases and 8 bases respectively, with 11 bases between them. TCRdb keeps only in-frame clones here, not all; method: immunoSEQ multiplex PCR. The sample includes about 120,000 clones, around 89% seen only once; the top ten take 1.1%. This sequence joins TRBV12-3 or TRBV12-4 and TRBJ2-1; TRBD1 might be the D (7 bases). Sequenced input: PBMCs. This receptor was identified in a woman in her 50s with colorectal cancer. CDR3 sequence reads: CASSPGGYEQFF. In DNA, the CDR3 is TGTGCCAGCAGCCCAGGGGGGTATGAGCAGTTCTTC.